Listed here is a single TCR beta chain. Its antigen remains unidentified. Per-base qualities were not stored, and no clone one base away is much larger. TCRbeta CDR3 regions were amplified from genomic DNA by means of the immunoSEQ Assay, a bias-controlled multiplex PCR. On the authors' methods: Nucleated cell counts per sample were estimated from amplification of reference gene primers within the assay. Sequence reads were collapsed and filtered to measure the absolute abundance of every unique TCRbeta CDR3 rearrangement. For each sample, productive Simpson clonality was calculated as the square root of Simpson's diversity index across productive rearrangements. TCRdb obtained this table from immuneACCESS and retained in-frame rearrangements with V and J assigned. These tables miss some clones; where compared with another copy, unresolved V genes account for less than half of the shortfall, and the remainder is unexplained. V, J and clone size are taken as reported in that table, and D and trimming were inferred from the DNA itself. Counted in this sample were under 250,000 clones; 89% of them appeared once. The ten largest clonotypes hold around 4.8% of the sample.

This sample is drawn from a study of blood T cell repertoires in COVID-19 (dated by TCRdb to about 2020). At the level of the whole study: Samples from collaborators originated in the United States, Italy and Spain and spanned both the acute and convalescent phases of COVID-19. The prospective study material was composed of cDNA or gDNA derived from T cells, B-cell-depleted T cells, or PBMCs. Subjects who had been exposed to COVID-19, were actively infected with it, or had recovered from it provided the deeply sampled blood TCRbeta repertoires that made up the dataset. The repertoires were made available in a free public database intended to serve as a resource for research on the immune response to SARS-CoV-2. Samples were obtained from the ongoing ImmuneRACE study (first 160 participants) and from 1,254 subjects provided by 6 global collaborators. A de-identified subject ID, COVID-19 status, age in years and sex were almost always included in the sample metadata. HLA class I and class II types, where available, came from metadata supplied by the sample provider rather than from assay-based typing. The study at large found these results: The amount of clinical and demographic metadata varied by source and participant and was provided uncurated.

Each collaborating institution followed its own protocols to collect whole blood in K2EDTA tubes. Collaborator samples were shipped for TCRbeta analysis as frozen whole blood, isolated PBMCs, or DNA extracted from either sample type. Relative to germline, V is 4 bases shorter and J is 4 bases shorter, with 14 bases between their ends. From the cysteine up to the phenylalanine, the CDR3 has a length of 15 residues. Just CDR3 DNA is preserved here, 45 bases in frame from base 1. CDR1 is given as SGDLS and CDR2 as YYNGEE, both from the germline V gene. This receptor chain uses TRBV9 and TRBJ2-2; a tentative D match to TRBD2 spans 6 bases. The receptor was isolated from a woman aged 40 to 55 with acute or convalescent COVID-19. Sequenced input: peripheral blood. Read as DNA, the sequence is TGTGCCAGCAGCCCGTCGTTGGGGGGCACCGGGGAGCTGTTTTTT. This codes for CASSPSLGGTGELFF.